Following are 11 T cell receptor beta chains from one sample sequenced in a study of T cells in Graves' hyperthyroidism and ophthalmopathy. There were TCR beta CDR3 regions amplified from RNA transcripts. First-round RT-PCR of the TCR CDR3 relied on the HTBI primer set. MiXCR, run by TCRdb on the multiplex PCR reads, gives a single entry per CDR3 protein. The sample shows fewer than 200,000 distinct CDR3 sequences, around 15% of them seen only once. The sequenced sample was blood. These receptors were collected from a woman between 50 and 59 years old with Graves' hyperthyroidism.

This clonotype has ten or more counts. V and J are TRBV7-9 and TRBJ2-1, with TRBD2 identical over 14 bases. CDR1 and CDR2 from the germline V gene are SEHNR and FQNEAQ (reference sequence). The CDR3 spans 15 residues. The trim removed 0 bases at V and 10 bases at J, leaving 2 bases unmatched. CDR3 sequence (DNA): TGTGCCAGCAGCTTAGCTGGGACTAGCGGGGGCGAGCAGTTCTTC. Translating it yields CASSLAGTSGGEQFF. The full variable domain, rest sourced from reference TRBV7-9 and TRBJ2-1, is DTGVSQNPRHKITKRGQNVTFRCDPISEHNRLYWYRQTLGQGPEFLTYFQNEAQLEKSRLLSDRFSAERPKGSFSTLEIQRTEQGDSAMYLCASSLAGTSGGEQFFGPGTRLTVL.

The chain carries TRBV2 and TRBJ1-6; possible D gene TRBD1, 6 bases. This CDR3 has 15 amino acids. Germline CDR1 and CDR2: SNHLY and FYNNEI. V was shortened by 1 base and J by 9 bases, with 13 bases between the two germline ends. Here the CDR3 reads CASSEGGAHRSPLHF. CDR3 DNA sequence: TGTGCCAGCAGTGAAGGGGGGGCGCATCGTTCACCCCTCCACTTT. Variable domain in full (rest from reference TRBV2 and TRBJ1-6): EPEVTQTPSHQVTQMGQEVILRCVPISNHLYFYWYRQILGQKVEFLVSFYNNEISEKSEIFDDQFSVERPDGSNFTLKIRSTKLEDSAMYFCASSEGGAHRSPLHFGNGTRLTVT.

This clonotype has a count of ten or more. This rearrangement joins TRBV6-4 to TRBJ2-1; maybe TRBD2 (5 bases). CDR1 is MRHNA and CDR2 is SNTAGT in the germline V gene. CDR3 length: 16 residues. Deletions cut 5 bases from V and 0 bases from J, with 14 bases between. The CDR3 protein is CASSPSGVSSYNEQFF. In nucleotides, the CDR3 is TGTGCCAGCAGTCCAAGCGGCGTAAGCTCCTACAATGAGCAGTTCTTC.

The chain employs TRBV4-2 and TRBJ2-1, with D uncertain. Germline loops: CDR1 LGHNA, CDR2 YNFKEQ. V shed 0 bases and J shed 6 bases, with 24 bases lying between them. The CDR3 consists of 19 residues. The CDR3 reads CASSQELDTRLRVGNEQFF. The CDR3 DNA sequence: TGTGCCAGCAGCCAAGAATTGGATACAAGACTCCGGGTAGGCAATGAGCAGTTCTTC.

This clonotype was seen at least ten times. The chain joins TRBV6-4 to TRBJ2-2, with 8 bases lining up with TRBD1. This CDR3 is built from 16 residues. The V segment lost 3 bases and the J segment 4 bases; nucleotides outside the gene matches: 7. Germline CDR1 reads MRHNA; CDR2 reads SNTAGT. In DNA, the CDR3 is TGTGCCAGCAGTGATCGACAGGGGAGCCCCACCGGGGAGCTGTTTTTT. Protein sequence: CASSDRQGSPTGELFF.

This sequence joins TRBV5-1 and TRBJ2-3, with 12 bases aligning to TRBD2. The junction had 8 bases not matched to a gene; V was cut back by 0 bases and J by 0 bases. Germline CDR1 is SGHRS and CDR2 is YFSETQ. The CDR3 has 19 residues. The CDR3 bases are TGCGCCAGCAGCTTGGCTGCGCTAGCGGGGGGGTATAGCACAGATACGCAGTATTTT. The encoded protein is CASSLAALAGGYSTDTQYF.

This clonotype was observed at least ten times. The rearrangement links TRBV6-1 to TRBJ2-7; no firm D call. The V end lost 6 bases, the J end lost 2 bases, and 8 bases lay between the germline ends. Germline V gives CDR1 MNHNS, CDR2 SASEGT. The CDR3 length is 12 residues. CDR3 amino acids: CASRWPPYEQYF. In DNA form, the CDR3 reads TGTGCCAGCAGGTGGCCCCCCTACGAGCAGTACTTC.

This clonotype has ten or more counts. V usage is TRBV7-3 and J usage is TRBJ2-2; TRBD1 is a possible D gene (5 bases). With 5 bases removed from V and 0 bases from J, the gap between germline ends came to 16 bases. Germline assignment: CDR1 SGHTA and CDR2 FQGTGA. This CDR3 has 17 amino acids. The CDR3 DNA follows: TGTGCCAGCAGCCGGAATCTAAAGGGGACGAACACCGGGGAGCTGTTTTTT. This codes for CASSRNLKGTNTGELFF. The complete variable domain, with remaining parts taken from reference TRBV7-3 and TRBJ2-2, reads GAGVSQTPSNKVTEKGKYVELRCDPISGHTALYWYRQSLGQGPEFLIYFQGTGAADDSGLPNDRFFAVRPEGSVSTLKIQRTERGDSAVYLCASSRNLKGTNTGELFFGEGSRLTVL.

This clonotype was picked up many times. This chain connects TRBV7-8 to TRBJ2-3; 8 nucleotides line up with TRBD2. The CDR3 totals 16 residues. V was clipped by 5 bases and J by 0 bases; unmatched bases: 7. Looked up from germline, CDR1 is SGHVS and CDR2 is FQNEAQ. Here the CDR3 reads CASSPGGWGSTDTQYF. CDR3 DNA: TGTGCCAGCAGCCCGGGGGGGTGGGGGAGCACAGATACGCAGTATTTT.

There are a few counts of this clonotype. The rearrangement links TRBV19 to TRBJ2-7; possible D gene TRBD1, 6 bases. Germline loops: CDR1 LNHDA, CDR2 SQIVND (reference sequence). The CDR3 contains 15 residues. Trimming removed 4 bases at V and 2 bases at J, with 15 bases between. In nucleotides, the CDR3 is TGTGCCAGTAGTAGTTGGACAGCACTCCCCTACGAGCAGTACTTC. It is translated as CASSSWTALPYEQYF.

This clonotype was recorded at least ten times. The V gene is TRBV29-1, the J gene TRBJ1-4; TRBD1 matches 9 bases. From germline, CDR1 is SQVTM and CDR2 ANQGSEA. V dropped 5 bases and J dropped 8; count of bases not matched to a gene: 6. The CDR3 contains 13 residues. The CDR3 DNA sequence: TGCAGCGTTCCTGGGACAGGGCAAGAAAAACTGTTTTTT. It is translated as CSVPGTGQEKLFF.